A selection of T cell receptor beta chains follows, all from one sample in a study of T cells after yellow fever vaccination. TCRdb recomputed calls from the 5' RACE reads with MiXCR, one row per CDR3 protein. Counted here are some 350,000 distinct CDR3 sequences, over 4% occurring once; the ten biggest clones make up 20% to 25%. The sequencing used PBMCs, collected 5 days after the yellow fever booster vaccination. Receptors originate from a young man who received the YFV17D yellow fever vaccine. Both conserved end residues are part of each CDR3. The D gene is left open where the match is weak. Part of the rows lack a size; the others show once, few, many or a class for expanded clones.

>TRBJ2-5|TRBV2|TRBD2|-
TGTGCCAGCAGAAACGGACTAGCAGCTCAAGAGACCCAGTACTTC
CASRNGLAAQETQYF
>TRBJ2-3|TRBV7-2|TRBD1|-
TGTGCCAGCAGCTATGAGACAGGGCCAGATACGCAGTATTTT
CASSYETGPDTQYF
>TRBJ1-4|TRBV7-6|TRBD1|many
TGTGCCAGCAGCCCGTCGCAGGGGGCTTCGCAGGAAAAACTGTTTTTT
CASSPSQGASQEKLFF
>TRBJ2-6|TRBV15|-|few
TGTGCCACCAGCAGGGCAAGAGGGGGGTTCGTCTCTGGGGCCAACGTCCTGACTTTC
CATSRARGGFVSGANVLTF
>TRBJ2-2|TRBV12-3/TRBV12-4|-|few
TGTGCCAGCAATTCGAGAGGGACCGGGGAGCTGTTTTTT
CASNSRGTGELFF
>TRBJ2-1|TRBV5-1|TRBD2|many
TGCGCCAGCAGCCTAGGCCTGCGGGGAGGGGTGGATGAGCAGTTCTTC
CASSLGLRGGVDEQFF
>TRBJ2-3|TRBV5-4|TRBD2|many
TGTGCCAGCAGCCAATACCGACTAGCGGGGGGAGATACGCAGTATTTT
CASSQYRLAGGDTQYF
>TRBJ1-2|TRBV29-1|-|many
TGCAGCGTCGCCACAGGAAACTATGGCTACACCTTC
CSVATGNYGYTF
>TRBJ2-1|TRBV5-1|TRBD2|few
TGCGCCAGCAGGGGGTATAGCGGGGGAAATTACAATGAGCAGTTCTTC
CASRGYSGGNYNEQFF
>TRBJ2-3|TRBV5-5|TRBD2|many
TGTGCCAGCAGCATGCCGGGACTAGCGGGGGATACGCAGTATTTT
CASSMPGLAGDTQYF
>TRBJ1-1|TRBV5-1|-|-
TGCGCCAGCAGCTTGATCTTAAGGAGCACTGAAGCTTTCTTT
CASSLILRSTEAFF
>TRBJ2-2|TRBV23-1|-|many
TGCGCCAGCAGTCAAAGGGTACCGAACACCGGGGAGCTGTTTTTT
CASSQRVPNTGELFF
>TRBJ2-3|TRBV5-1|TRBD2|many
TGCGCCAGCAGCACCCCCGGGGGGGATGGAGATACGCAGTATTTT
CASSTPGGDGDTQYF
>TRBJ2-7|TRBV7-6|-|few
TGTGCCAGCAGCCTACAGTACTCCTACGAGCAGTACTTC
CASSLQYSYEQYF
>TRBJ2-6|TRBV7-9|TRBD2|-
TGTGCCAGCAGCCCCCTAGCGGGGGAACTCTCTGGGGCCAACGTCCTGACTTTC
CASSPLAGELSGANVLTF
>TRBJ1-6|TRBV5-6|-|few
TGTGCCAGCACCCTCGGCCAGTGGGGATCACCCCTCCACTTT
CASTLGQWGSPLHF
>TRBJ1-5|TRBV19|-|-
TGTGCCAGTATTGGTTACCGGTCGGGACCCCAGCATTTT
CASIGYRSGPQHF
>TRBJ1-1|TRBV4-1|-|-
TGCGCCAGCAGTAGTAGGGAAGTTGCTGAAGCTTTCTTT
CASSSREVAEAFF
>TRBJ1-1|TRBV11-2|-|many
TGTGCCAGCAGCTTAGTCTCAGGGCACACTGAAGCTTTCTTT
CASSLVSGHTEAFF
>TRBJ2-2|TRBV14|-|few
TGTGCCAGCAGCCAATTTTATTCCGGGGAGCTGTTTTTT
CASSQFYSGELFF
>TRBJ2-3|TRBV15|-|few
TGTGCCACCGTCAGAGGGTCACCGGGGGACCCCACAGATACGCAGTATTTT
CATVRGSPGDPTDTQYF
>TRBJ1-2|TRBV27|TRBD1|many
TGTGCCAGCAGTACACAAACAGGGGGTTTTTTCTATGGCTACACCTTC
CASSTQTGGFFYGYTF
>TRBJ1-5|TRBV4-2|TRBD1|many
TGTGCCAGCAGACGGGACAGGGGGGGCAATCAGCCCCAGCATTTT
CASRRDRGGNQPQHF
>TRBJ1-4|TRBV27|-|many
TGTGCCAGCAGACTAGGCACTAATGAAAAACTGTTTTTT
CASRLGTNEKLFF
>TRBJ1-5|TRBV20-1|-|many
TGCAGTGCTAATCAGGGACTCGGTCAGCCCCAGCATTTT
CSANQGLGQPQHF
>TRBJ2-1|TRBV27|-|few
TGTGCCAGCGCGACCTATTCCTACAATGAGCAGTTCTTC
CASATYSYNEQFF
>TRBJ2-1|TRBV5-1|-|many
TGCGCCAGCAGCTTGGCCCAGGGCGGTGAGCAGTTCTTC
CASSLAQGGEQFF
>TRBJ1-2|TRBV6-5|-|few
TGTGCCAGCAGTTACTCGATAGGGGGGGGCTATGGCTACACCTTC
CASSYSIGGGYGYTF
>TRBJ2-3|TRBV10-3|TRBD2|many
TGTGCCACCCAGGGCACTAGCGGGGGGGAAAGTCCAGGAGTTACGCAGTATTTT
CATQGTSGGESPGVTQYF
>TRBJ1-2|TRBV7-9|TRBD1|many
TGTGCCAGCAGCCCGGGACAGAGATATGGCTACACCTTC
CASSPGQRYGYTF
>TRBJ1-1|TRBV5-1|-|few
TGCGCCAGCAGCTTGGTGGGGGTTCAAACTGAAGCTTTCTTT
CASSLVGVQTEAFF
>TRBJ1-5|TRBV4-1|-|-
TGCGCCAGCAGCCAAGACGGGGGGGCTAGCCAGCCCCAGCATTTT
CASSQDGGASQPQHF
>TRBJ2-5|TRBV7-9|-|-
TGTGCCAGCACCACCCAAGAGACCCAGTACTTC
CASTTQETQYF
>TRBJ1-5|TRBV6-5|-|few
TGTGCCAGCAGTTACTCTGGGCCGCTCGGAGCCCAGCATTTT
CASSYSGPLGAQHF
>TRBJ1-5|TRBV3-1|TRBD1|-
TGTGCCAGCAGCCAAGGACAGGGCTATCAGCCCCAGCATTTT
CASSQGQGYQPQHF
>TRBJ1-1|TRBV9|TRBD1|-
TGTGCCAGCAGCGCCCGGACAGGGCCCGTGAACACTGAAGCTTTCTTT
CASSARTGPVNTEAFF
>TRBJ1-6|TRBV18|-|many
TGTGCCAGCTCACCAGCGAGCTCCTATAATTCACCCCTCCACTTT
CASSPASSYNSPLHF
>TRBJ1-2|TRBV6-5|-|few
TGTGCCAGCAGTTACAACGGCCTATATGGCTACACCTTC
CASSYNGLYGYTF
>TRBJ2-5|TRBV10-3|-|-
TGTGCCATCAGTGAGAAGGAGACCCAGTACTTC
CAISEKETQYF
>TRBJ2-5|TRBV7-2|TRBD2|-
TGTGCCAGCAGCACCTGGGACTACCTCGTGGAGACCCAGTACTTC
CASSTWDYLVETQYF
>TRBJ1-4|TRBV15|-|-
TGTGCCACCAGCGATCCCGGGACACCCGGAGGTAACGAAAAACTGTTTTTT
CATSDPGTPGGNEKLFF
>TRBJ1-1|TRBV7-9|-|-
TGTGCCAGCAGCTTATCCCCCGGGGCCACTGAAGCTTTCTTT
CASSLSPGATEAFF
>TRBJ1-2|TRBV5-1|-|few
TGCGCCAGCAGCTTGGTCGGCAGGAGTAACTATGGCTACACCTTC
CASSLVGRSNYGYTF
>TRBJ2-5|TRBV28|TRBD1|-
TGTGCCAGCAGTCTAGACAGGGGGTCAGAGACCCAGTACTTC
CASSLDRGSETQYF
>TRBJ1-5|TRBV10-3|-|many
TGTGCCATCAGTGACCGGCAGGACGGGCAGCCCCAGCATTTT
CAISDRQDGQPQHF
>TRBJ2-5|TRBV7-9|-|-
TGTGCCAGCAGCCCGCCAGGGGCCGGGGAGACCCAGTACTTC
CASSPPGAGETQYF
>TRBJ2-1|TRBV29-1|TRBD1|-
TGCAGCGTTGTACCGGGACAGGGCTACGAGCAGTTCTTC
CSVVPGQGYEQFF
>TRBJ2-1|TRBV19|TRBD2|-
TGTGCCAGTAGTATAGATTTGGAGCGGGGGGCCTACAATGAGCAGTTCTTC
CASSIDLERGAYNEQFF
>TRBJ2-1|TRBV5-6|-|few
TGTGCCAGCAGCCCGCCTGGCGCAGGGCGGTTATACAATGAGCAGTTCTTC
CASSPPGAGRLYNEQFF
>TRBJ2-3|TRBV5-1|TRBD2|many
TGCGCCAGCAGAGAATCAGGGAGGGCCACAGATACGCAGTATTTT
CASRESGRATDTQYF
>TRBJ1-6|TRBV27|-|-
TGTGCCAGCAGTCCATATCCGGAACAGGGTGGTTGGAATTCACCCCTCCACTTT
CASSPYPEQGGWNSPLHF
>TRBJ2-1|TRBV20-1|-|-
TGCAGTGCTACGAGCGGGCCCTCCTACAATGAGCAGTTCTTC
CSATSGPSYNEQFF